The present T cell receptor beta chain was sequenced within a study of cytomegalovirus exposure and HLA in healthy donors. The PCR made use of 60 Vbeta and 13 Jbeta primers. Measured with immunoSEQ multiplex PCR; TCRdb has only the in-frame clones, and not every one. The repertoire table contains about 67,000 clones. Study-wide results and limits: According to an earlier analysis, most TCR beta V segments yielded productive rearrangements about 87% or about 30% of the time.

Turning to this clone: Its antigen is not identified.

V was trimmed by 1 base and J by 1 base, leaving 11 bases between them. The V gene's germline CDR1 is LGHNA and CDR2 YNFKEQ. The CDR3 has 16 residues. The chain uses TRBV4-2 and TRBJ2-1; the D gene is possibly TRBD2 (6 bases). The sequence derives from a boy aged 5-17 years in good health and CMV-seronegative. Source material: PBMCs. CDR3: CASSQGLSGSYNEQFF. For the CDR3, the DNA is TGTGCCAGCAGCCAAGGGCTTAGCGGATCCTACAATGAGCAGTTCTTC.